The 7 T cell receptor beta chains below were found in one sample sequenced in a study of Graves' ophthalmopathy and Graves' hyperthyroidism. Beta-chain TCR CDR3 regions were amplified from RNA transcripts. HTBI primers were used in a first-round RT-PCR, which preceded a second-round multiplex PCR. TCRdb used MiXCR to reprocess the multiplex PCR reads, holding one entry per CDR3 protein. The sample carries 740,000 or so distinct CDR3 sequences, approximately 40% recorded once. The sample was peripheral blood. These receptors came from an adult man with Graves' ophthalmopathy.

This clonotype was seen at least ten times. The V gene is TRBV7-9, the J gene TRBJ1-1; no reliable D call. This CDR3 region has 15 residues. Germline V gene lookup returns CDR1 SEHNR and CDR2 FQNEAQ (reference sequence). V lost 1 base and J 0 bases, leaving 9 bases between the germline ends. The CDR3 coding sequence is TGTGCCAGCAGCTTAGATGGGGTAGTGAACACTGAAGCTTTCTTT. Amino acid sequence: CASSLDGVVNTEAFF.

The chain carries TRBV25-1 and TRBJ2-2; D call uncertain. With 4 bases removed from V and 4 bases from J, the gap between germline ends came to 7 bases. The CDR3 contains 13 residues. CDR1 and CDR2 from the germline V gene are MGHDK and SYGVNS. CDR3 residues: CASSAPLTGELFF. For the CDR3, the DNA is TGTGCCAGCAGTGCCCCGCTCACCGGGGAGCTGTTTTTT.

This clonotype was counted ten times or more. This sequence joins TRBV10-3 and TRBJ1-5; D is undetermined. The CDR3 is 16 amino acids. V was cut by 3 bases and J by 1 base, with 13 bases left in between. Germline CDR1 is ENHRY and CDR2 is SYGVKD. In DNA form, the CDR3 reads TGTGCCATCAGTGACCCCACGGGTGCGAGCAATCAGCCCCAGCATTTT. Its translation: CAISDPTGASNQPQHF.

V is TRBV20-1 and J is TRBJ1-5; no clear D. CDR1 is DFQATT, CDR2 SNEGSKA, per germline (reference sequence). V was cut by 5 bases and J by 0 bases, with 8 bases left in between. This CDR3 contains 13 residues. In nucleotides, the CDR3 is TGCAGTGCTGAAGACTATAGCAATCAGCCCCAGCATTTT. Protein product: CSAEDYSNQPQHF.

V and J are TRBV9 and TRBJ2-6, with D possibly being TRBD1 (6 bases). Germline V gives CDR1 SGDLS, CDR2 YYNGEE. Trimming left V 6 bases short and J 4 bases short, with 14 bases between. This CDR3 is 15 amino acids long. The CDR3 loop reads CASTKGGTGANVLTF. The CDR3 bases are TGTGCCAGCACCAAGGGTGGGACAGGGGCCAACGTCCTGACTTTC.

This clonotype was found a few times. The gene calls are TRBV10-3 and TRBJ1-6; D not resolved. Germline V gene sequence: CDR1 ENHRY, CDR2 SYGVKD. The V end lost 10 bases, the J end lost 9 bases, and 19 bases lay between the germline ends. The length of the CDR3 is 14 residues. This CDR3 is CASYSTQRGSPLHF. The CDR3 DNA follows: TGTGCCAGCTACTCAACCCAGCGGGGTTCACCCCTCCACTTT.

This clonotype occurred a few times. V usage is TRBV10-3 and J usage is TRBJ2-7, with 9 bases matching TRBD1. V shed 3 bases, J shed 1 base, and the junction held 7 bases outside the gene matches. The germline gives CDR1 ENHRY, CDR2 SYGVKD. This CDR3 comprises 16 residues. The CDR3 DNA is TGTGCCATCAGTGACTTCCGGGACAGGGATTCCTACGAGCAGTACTTC. Protein product: CAISDFRDRDSYEQYF.